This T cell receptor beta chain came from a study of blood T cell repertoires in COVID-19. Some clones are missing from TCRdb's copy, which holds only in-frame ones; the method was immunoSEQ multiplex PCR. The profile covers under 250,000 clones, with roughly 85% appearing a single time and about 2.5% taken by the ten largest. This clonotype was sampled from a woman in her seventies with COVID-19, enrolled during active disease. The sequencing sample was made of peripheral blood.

CDR3 loop: CASSTGENSPLHF. CDR3 nucleotide sequence: TGTGCCAGCTCCACAGGGGAGAATTCACCCCTCCACTTT. This chain connects TRBV18 to TRBJ1-6; 7 nucleotides align to TRBD1. CDR1 is KGHSH and CDR2 is LQKENI in the germline V gene. After removal of 6 bases from V and 7 bases from J, the junction contained 3 bases not matched to a gene. The length of the CDR3 is 13 residues.